Following are 8 T cell receptor beta chains from one sample sequenced in a study of cytomegalovirus exposure and HLA in healthy donors. Primers for the PCR totalled 60 Vbeta and 13 Jbeta. Data came from immunoSEQ multiplex PCR; TCRdb stores just in-frame clones and leaves some out. The repertoire holds some 110,000 clones, with roughly 70% as singletons. The sample comprised PBMCs. These receptors originate from a male donor in good health and CMV-seropositive.

This chain uses TRBV30 with TRBJ2-1, with D perhaps TRBD2 (6 bases). The V end was cut by 8 bases, the J end by 4 bases, with 12 bases between. CDR1 GTSNPN and CDR2 SVGIG come from the germline V gene (reference sequence). This CDR3 contains 12 residues. CDR3 residues: CAGSRGYNEQFF. The CDR3 DNA is TGTGCCGGAAGCCGGGGGTACAATGAGCAGTTCTTC. The full variable domain, with the rest looked up from reference TRBV30 and TRBJ2-1, is SQTIHQWPATLVQPVGSPLSLECTVEGTSNPNLYWYRQAAGRGLQLLFYSVGIGQISSEVPQNLSASRPQDRQFILSSKKLLLSDSGFYLCAGSRGYNEQFFGPGTRLTVL.

The rearrangement uses TRBV28 and TRBJ2-2; 7 bases fit TRBD1. The CDR3 has 22 residues. V was clipped by 4 bases and J by 6 bases; unmatched bases: 29. Per the germline V gene, CDR1 is MDHEN and CDR2 is SYDVKM. CDR3 protein: CASSSLHRGRVKEALKAGELFF. In DNA, the CDR3 is TGTGCCAGCAGTTCCCTACACAGGGGACGGGTAAAAGAAGCCTTGAAGGCCGGGGAGCTGTTTTTT.

The V call is TRBV11-1, the J call TRBJ1-1; D call uncertain. Per germline, CDR1 SGHAT and CDR2 FQDESV (reference sequence). Trimming took off 2 bases at V and 9 bases at J, with 10 bases between the two ends. The CDR3 covers 12 residues. CDR3 region: CASSLMSAKAFF. As DNA, the CDR3 is TGTGCCAGCAGCTTAATGAGCGCTAAAGCTTTCTTT.

The V and J genes are TRBV6-5 and TRBJ1-2; D unresolved. Trimming cost V 6 bases and J 4 bases, with 18 bases left between them. Germline V gives CDR1 MNHEY, CDR2 SVGAGI. The CDR3 is 15 amino acids. CDR3 bases: TGTGCCAGCAGGCCACCCGAAAGAAGCTTCTATGGCTACACCTTC. Translated: CASRPPERSFYGYTF.

The chain couples TRBV25-1 to TRBJ1-1, with unresolved D. Trimming stripped 5 bases from V and 1 base from J, with 5 bases between. Germline assignment: CDR1 MGHDK and CDR2 SYGVNS. The CDR3 runs 12 residues. The CDR3 sequence: CASSRANTEAFF. The DNA for the CDR3 is TGTGCCAGCAGTCGAGCGAACACTGAAGCTTTCTTT.

J is TRBJ1-5 and V is TRBV6-1; a possible D gene is TRBD1 (6 bases). Germline V gene data show CDR1 as MNHNS and CDR2 as SASEGT. This CDR3 has 15 residues. Trimming removed 7 bases at V and 4 bases at J, with 17 bases between. The CDR3, as DNA: TGTGCCAGCATCTGGACAGCAAAGACAAATCAGCCCCAGCATTTT. Protein product: CASIWTAKTNQPQHF.

The chain links TRBV6-1 to TRBJ1-1; no definite D call. Germline CDR1 is MNHNS and CDR2 is SASEGT. V was shortened by 4 bases and J by 0 bases, with 15 bases between the two germline ends. The CDR3 is made up of 16 amino acids. CDR3 amino acids: CASSGTLGVLNTEAFF. CDR3 coding DNA: TGTGCCAGCAGTGGGACGCTCGGGGTCTTGAACACTGAAGCTTTCTTT.

This clone was seen more than once but under ten times. The J gene is TRBJ2-1, the V gene TRBV4-3, with TRBD1 matching over 7 bases. The CDR3 is made up of 15 amino acids. The V gene end was trimmed by 5 bases and the J gene end by 0 bases; junction bases not matched to a gene: 4. CDR1 is LGHNA, CDR2 YSLEER, per germline. The CDR3 region is CASSYGTASYNEQFF. DNA of the CDR3: TGCGCCAGCAGCTACGGGACAGCCTCCTACAATGAGCAGTTCTTC.